This T cell receptor beta chain derives from a study of blood T cell repertoires in COVID-19. Germline V gene data show CDR1 as SGHTA and CDR2 as FQGNSA. The CDR3 sequence is 13 residues long. With 2 bases removed from V and 0 bases from J, the gap between germline ends came to 5 bases. Data came from immunoSEQ multiplex PCR; TCRdb stores just in-frame clones and leaves some out. The sample carries 100,000 to 150,000 clones, around 87% recorded once. Sequencing was carried out using peripheral blood. The chain has TRBV7-2 and TRBJ2-7; D is ambiguous. The origin of this receptor is a man in his sixties or seventies with active COVID-19. The CDR3 spells CASSLSHSYEQYF. The DNA of the CDR3 is TGTGCCAGCAGCTTAAGCCACTCCTACGAGCAGTACTTC.